The clone carrying this TCR beta chain was seen more than once but under ten times. Its target is not known. These data originate in a study of T-cell memory formation after mild COVID-19. Study-level results: What remained unconfirmed was the SARS-CoV-2 specificity of second-wave clones peaking on day 37. Contracting CD4+ clones lay largely in CM and EM, with CD8+ ones residing in EMRA. A subset of responding clones appeared in pre-infection memory, suggesting cross-reactive memory joined.

Germline V gene lookup returns CDR1 SEHNR and CDR2 FQNEAQ (reference sequence). The CDR3 spans 16 residues. The V and J ends lost 3 bases and 5 bases respectively, with 17 bases between them. Employing constant-segment primers, 5'RACE generated TCR alpha and TCR beta cDNA libraries bearing sample barcodes and UMIs. TCRdb itself ran the 5' RACE reads through MiXCR, one entry per CDR3 protein. Found here are roughly 620,000 distinct CDR3 sequences, 15% to 20% of them singletons; the top ten hold 9.5% to 15%. The origin of this receptor is an adult woman who had mild COVID-19 (a few samples of this study predate the infection). Cell type and time point are not known. The specimen was PBMCs or a T cell subset sorted from them (not recorded which). The chain uses TRBV7-9 and TRBJ1-5; D perhaps matches TRBD1 (6 bases). The CDR3 sequence is CASSLDGRDKDQPQHF. The CDR3 coding sequence is TGTGCCAGCAGCTTGGATGGCCGGGACAAAGATCAGCCCCAGCATTTT.